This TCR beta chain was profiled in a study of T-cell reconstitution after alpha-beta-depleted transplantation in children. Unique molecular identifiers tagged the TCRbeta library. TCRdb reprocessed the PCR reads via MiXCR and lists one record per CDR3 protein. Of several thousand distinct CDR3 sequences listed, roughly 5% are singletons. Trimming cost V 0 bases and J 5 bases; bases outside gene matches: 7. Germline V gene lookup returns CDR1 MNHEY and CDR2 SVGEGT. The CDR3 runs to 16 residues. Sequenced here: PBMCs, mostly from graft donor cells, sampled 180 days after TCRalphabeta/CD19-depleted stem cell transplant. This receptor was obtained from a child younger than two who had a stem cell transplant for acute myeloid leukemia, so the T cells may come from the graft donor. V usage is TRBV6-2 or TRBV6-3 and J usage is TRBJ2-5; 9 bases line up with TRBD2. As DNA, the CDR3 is TGTGCCAGCAGTTACTCGTTAGCGGGAGTGTGGGAGACCCAGTACTTC. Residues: CASSYSLAGVWETQYF.